Listed below are T cell receptor beta chains from one sample, sequenced in a study of T cell responses to AZD1222 COVID-19 vaccine. Some clones are missing from TCRdb's copy, which holds only in-frame ones; the method was immunoSEQ multiplex PCR. The sample carries around 150,000 clones, about 92% recorded once. The sequencing here drew on peripheral blood, taken on day 0 of MenACWY control vaccination. Source of these receptors: an adult in good health. The CDR3 runs from the conserved cysteine through the conserved F or W. The D gene is left open where the match is weak. Not every row has a clone size; where given, it reads once, few, many or a size class.

j_call v_call clone_size cdr3_length d_call cdr3_nt cdr3_aa
TRBJ2-3 TRBV28 . 15 TRBD1 TGTGCCAGTGAGATAAGGGACAGGGCTACAGATACGCAGTATTTT CASEIRDRATDTQYF
TRBJ2-7 TRBV25-1 . 10 . TGTGCCAGCAGTGACTGGGAGCAGTACTTC CASSDWEQYF
TRBJ1-5 TRBV6-1 . 15 . TGTGCCAGCAGTGACAACACAGGGAGGAATCAGCCCCAGCATTTT CASSDNTGRNQPQHF
TRBJ2-2 TRBV27 . 14 . TGTGCCACCTCAGACAGACCCAAGGCCGGGGAGCTGTTTTTT CATSDRPKAGELFF
TRBJ1-1 TRBV7-3 . 13 . TGTGCCACCGGGGAGGGCGGGAGCACTGAAGCTTTCTTT CATGEGGSTEAFF
TRBJ1-1 TRBV10-3 . 14 . TGTGCCATCAGTGAAATCGGGATGAACACTGAAGCTTTCTTT CAISEIGMNTEAFF
TRBJ1-1 TRBV29-1 . 12 . TGCAGCGTAGGAAGACAGCCCACTGAAGCTTTCTTT CSVGRQPTEAFF
TRBJ1-3 TRBV29-1 . 13 . TGCAGCGTTGAGAGGGACACTGGAAACACCATATATTTT CSVERDTGNTIYF
TRBJ2-7 TRBV7-2 . 13 . TGTGCCAGCAGCGCGACCCCCAGCTACGAGCAGTACTTC CASSATPSYEQYF
TRBJ2-1 TRBV4-2 . 13 TRBD1 TGTGCCAGCAGCCCAGGGACAGTCTATGAGCAGTTCTTC CASSPGTVYEQFF
TRBJ1-1 TRBV21-1 . 11 . TGTGCCAGCAGCAGGAGGCCTGAAGCTTTCTTT CASSRRPEAFF
TRBJ1-2 TRBV30 . 12 . TGTGCCTGGAGTCCCGGACTCTATGGCTACACCTTC CAWSPGLYGYTF
TRBJ1-2 TRBV19 . 14 . TGTGCCAGTAGTACCCCCCCGGGGGTGCATGGCTACACCTTC CASSTPPGVHGYTF
TRBJ1-6 TRBV27 . 13 . TGTGCCAGCAGTTTATCGAGGAATTCACCCCTCCACTTT CASSLSRNSPLHF
TRBJ2-3 TRBV9 . 16 TRBD2 TGTGCCAGCAGCGTACTAGCGGGGGGGGTTACAGATACGCAGTATTTT CASSVLAGGVTDTQYF
TRBJ2-1 TRBV7-2 . 12 TRBD2 TGTGCCAGCAGCTTAGCTAGCGGGAGTTTGTTCTTC CASSLASGSLFF
TRBJ1-2 TRBV3-1/TRBV3-2 once 15 . TGTGCCAGCAGCCAAGCAAGATCAGGGATCTATGGCTACACCTTC CASSQARSGIYGYTF
TRBJ1-2 TRBV4-3 . 17 . TGCGCCAGCAGCCAAGATACGGGAAGGGACTTGTACTATGGCTACACCTTC CASSQDTGRDLYYGYTF
TRBJ2-7 TRBV30 . 12 . TGTGCCTGGACAGAAACCTCCTACGAGCAGTACTTC CAWTETSYEQYF
TRBJ1-4 TRBV30 few 16 . TGTGCCTGGAGTGTACCCGGGGCCTCAACTAATGAAAAACTGTTTTTT CAWSVPGASTNEKLFF
TRBJ1-6 TRBV5-1 once 15 . TGCGCCAGCAGCTTAAATCACGGCAATAATTCACCCCTCCACTTT CASSLNHGNNSPLHF
TRBJ2-5 TRBV18 . 16 . TGTGCCAGCTCACCATTCGGGGCGGGAACACAAGAGACCCAGTACTTC CASSPFGAGTQETQYF
TRBJ2-2 TRBV6-5 . 15 TRBD2 TGTGCCAGCAGCACTAGCGGTCTGAACACCGGGGAGCTGTTTTTT CASSTSGLNTGELFF
TRBJ2-1 TRBV6-5 once 14 TRBD2 TGTGCCAGCAGACCCGGGACTAGCGGGGGTGAGCAGTTCTTC CASRPGTSGGEQFF
TRBJ2-2 TRBV28 . 13 . TGTGCCAGCAGCACTCTCAGGCCCGGGGAGCTGTTTTTT CASSTLRPGELFF
TRBJ1-1 TRBV16 . 14 . TGTGCCAGCAGTGGGATAGGGGGGGACACTGAAGCTTTCTTT CASSGIGGDTEAFF
TRBJ2-7 TRBV5-6 . 15 . TGTGCCAGCAGCTTTGGCGGGATTCCCACCTACGAGCAGTACTTC CASSFGGIPTYEQYF
TRBJ2-1 TRBV7-3 . 15 TRBD2 TGTGCCAGCAGCCCCAGCGGGAGGGCCCTCAATGAGCAGTTCTTC CASSPSGRALNEQFF
TRBJ2-2 TRBV15 . 15 . TGTGCCACCAGCCACCAACTAGGGAGGACCGGGGAGCTGTTTTTT CATSHQLGRTGELFF
TRBJ2-1 TRBV11-2 . 12 . TGTGCCAGCAGCTTAGTGGGGGATGAGCAGTTCTTC CASSLVGDEQFF
TRBJ1-1 TRBV7-9 . 13 . TGTGCCAGCAGCTTAGGGCAGAACACTGAAGCTTTCTTT CASSLGQNTEAFF
TRBJ2-7 TRBV4-2 . 18 TRBD2 TGTGCCAGCAGCCAAGATGGCCTCTTGGCGGGAGCTGTCTACGAGCAGTACTTC CASSQDGLLAGAVYEQYF
TRBJ2-2 TRBV15 . 17 TRBD2 TGTGCCACCAGCAGTCCGGGACTAGCGGGGTACACCGGGGAGCTGTTTTTT CATSSPGLAGYTGELFF
TRBJ2-2 TRBV7-2 once 16 . TGTGCCAGCAGCATCCTAGGCGGGGCGAACACCGGGGAGCTGTTTTTT CASSILGGANTGELFF